A single T cell receptor (beta chain) is shown here with its context. Its antigen is unknown. The data are from a study of CD8+ T cells in alopecia areata. This CDR3 comprises 17 residues. Germline V lookup: CDR1 SGHTA, CDR2 FQGNSA. V gave up 3 bases and J gave up 6 bases; unmatched junction bases: 12. Study-wide results and caveats: Although TCR sharing was seen in mice, sharing across patients was less clear, possibly for HLA-related reasons.

After isolation, RNA underwent reverse transcription to generate cDNA as the sequencing template. Method: immunoSEQ multiplex PCR; TCRdb's copy keeps in-frame clones and lacks some. The table shows roughly 200,000 clones, with 63% occurring only once. This rearrangement joins TRBV7-2 to TRBJ2-3, with 10 bases fitting TRBD2. Material: CD4+ T cells sorted from blood, obtained at week 0. This TCR was recovered from a human donor with alopecia areata. The CDR3 loop reads CASSFIAGGQGQDTQYF. CDR3 in DNA: TGTGCCAGCAGCTTTATAGCGGGGGGCCAAGGCCAGGATACGCAGTATTTT.